The rows below give T cell receptor beta chains drawn from one sample of a study of blood T cell repertoires in COVID-19. Sequencing used immunoSEQ multiplex PCR; TCRdb keeps in-frame clones, though not all of them. The sample includes 150,000 to 200,000 clones, over 70% of them seen just once. The sample consisted of PBMCs or T cells enriched from blood (not recorded which). These receptors were obtained from a man aged 45-60 years who had recovered from COVID-19. CDR3s include the opening cysteine and the closing phenylalanine or tryptophan. Each record gives: CDR3 DNA, CDR3 protein, clone size, J gene, V gene, D gene. D genes are given only for firm matches. Only some rows state a clone size, as once, few, many or a class for expanded clones.

DNA: TGTGCCACCAGTGATTCCCCTTCCTACGAGCAGTACTTC
CDR3: CATSDSPSYEQYF
size: .
J: TRBJ2-7
V: TRBV24-1
D: .

DNA: TGCAGCGTTGGGGAGCCTGGAAACACCATATATTTT
CDR3: CSVGEPGNTIYF
size: .
J: TRBJ1-3
V: TRBV29-1
D: .

DNA: TGTGCCAGCTCACCGATGATGTCAGGGAACACTGAAGCTTTCTTT
CDR3: CASSPMMSGNTEAFF
size: .
J: TRBJ1-1
V: TRBV18
D: .

DNA: TGCGCCAGCAGCCAGGCGACAGGGTCGACTAATGAAAAACTGTTTTTT
CDR3: CASSQATGSTNEKLFF
size: .
J: TRBJ1-4
V: TRBV4-1
D: TRBD1

DNA: TGCGCCAGCAGTGAGAAACCTACAGGATCGGGCTATGGCTACACCTTC
CDR3: CASSEKPTGSGYGYTF
size: .
J: TRBJ1-2
V: TRBV10-1
D: .

DNA: TGTGCCAGCAGTAGGACAGGGGGCTCGAACACCGGGGAGCTGTTTTTT
CDR3: CASSRTGGSNTGELFF
size: .
J: TRBJ2-2
V: TRBV19
D: TRBD1

DNA: TGTGCCACCAGTGATTCTGCGGAGAGCACAGATACGCAGTATTTT
CDR3: CATSDSAESTDTQYF
size: .
J: TRBJ2-3
V: TRBV24-1
D: .

DNA: TGCAGCGTTGCATTTCGGGGGTATGGCTACACCTTC
CDR3: CSVAFRGYGYTF
size: .
J: TRBJ1-2
V: TRBV29-1
D: .

DNA: TGTGCCAGCAGCTTGGCGTGGGAGGGGAGGAGGGATGAAAAACTGTTTTTT
CDR3: CASSLAWEGRRDEKLFF
size: .
J: TRBJ1-4
V: TRBV5-5
D: .

DNA: TGTGCCAGCAGCCAAAAGGGGGCGAGCTACGAGCAGTACTTC
CDR3: CASSQKGASYEQYF
size: .
J: TRBJ2-7
V: TRBV3-1/TRBV3-2
D: TRBD1

DNA: TGTGCCTGGACCAAGGACAGAGTCTCTGGAAACACCATATATTTT
CDR3: CAWTKDRVSGNTIYF
size: .
J: TRBJ1-3
V: TRBV30
D: .

DNA: TGTGCCAGTAACACAGGGGTGGAAGGACGCTACACCTTC
CDR3: CASNTGVEGRYTF
size: few
J: TRBJ1-2
V: TRBV19
D: TRBD1

DNA: TGTGCCAGCAGCTTGGATCTCAACACTGAAGCTTTCTTT
CDR3: CASSLDLNTEAFF
size: .
J: TRBJ1-1
V: TRBV5-4
D: .

DNA: TGTGCCAGCAGCTTGGGGGCCCCGAACACTGAAGCTTTCTTT
CDR3: CASSLGAPNTEAFF
size: .
J: TRBJ1-1
V: TRBV5-4
D: .

DNA: TGTGCCAGCAGTTTGGAGGGAGGGTCAAACACCGGGGAGCTGTTTTTT
CDR3: CASSLEGGSNTGELFF
size: .
J: TRBJ2-2
V: TRBV28
D: TRBD2

DNA: TGTGCCGCAGCACAGGGGGTTGAGAGCAATCAGCCCCAGCATTTT
CDR3: CAAAQGVESNQPQHF
size: .
J: TRBJ1-5
V: TRBV10-3
D: TRBD1

DNA: TGTGCCAGCAAGCGGGACAGGGGGAATTCACCCCTCCACTTT
CDR3: CASKRDRGNSPLHF
size: .
J: TRBJ1-6
V: TRBV28
D: TRBD1

DNA: TGTGCCAGCAGCACCTCTCGGGGGGGCGGTAATTCACCCCTCCACTTT
CDR3: CASSTSRGGGNSPLHF
size: few
J: TRBJ1-6
V: TRBV7-9
D: .

DNA: TGTGCCAGCAGCCGACTAGCGGGAGTCACAGATACGCAGTATTTT
CDR3: CASSRLAGVTDTQYF
size: .
J: TRBJ2-3
V: TRBV4-2
D: TRBD2

DNA: TGCGCCAGCAGCTTGTGGGGACAGGGAAACGCGGGAGCCTCCTACAATGAGCAGTTCTTC
CDR3: CASSLWGQGNAGASYNEQFF
size: .
J: TRBJ2-1
V: TRBV5-1
D: TRBD1

DNA: TGTGCCAGTAGGGCCCCGGAGGAGTCACCCCTCCACTTT
CDR3: CASRAPEESPLHF
size: .
J: TRBJ1-6
V: TRBV19
D: .

DNA: TGTGCCAGCAGAAAAAGACTAGCGGGTCCGAGAAGGGAGTTCTTC
CDR3: CASRKRLAGPRREFF
size: .
J: TRBJ2-1
V: TRBV6-8
D: TRBD2

DNA: TGTGCCAGCAGCCAACCGGGACAGACGGCCTACGAGCAGTACTTC
CDR3: CASSQPGQTAYEQYF
size: .
J: TRBJ2-7
V: TRBV11-2
D: TRBD1

DNA: TGTGCCTGGAGTAGGGAGCACACCGGGGAGCTGTTTTTT
CDR3: CAWSREHTGELFF
size: .
J: TRBJ2-2
V: TRBV30
D: .

DNA: TGCGCCAGCAGCCAAGACCTAGCGGACTCAGATACGCAGTATTTT
CDR3: CASSQDLADSDTQYF
size: once
J: TRBJ2-3
V: TRBV4-1
D: TRBD2

DNA: TGCGCCAGCAGCCAGCTAGCGGGGGACACAGATACGCAGTATTTT
CDR3: CASSQLAGDTDTQYF
size: .
J: TRBJ2-3
V: TRBV4-1
D: TRBD2

DNA: TGTGCCTCTACCAGGACAGACCCCTTTACCTTC
CDR3: CASTRTDPFTF
size: .
J: TRBJ1-2
V: TRBV30
D: .

DNA: TGTGCCAGCAGTGAAAGTCCTCGGGGTAGCGGAGCTGGGTGGGATACGCAGTATTTT
CDR3: CASSESPRGSGAGWDTQYF
size: few
J: TRBJ2-3
V: TRBV6-1
D: .

DNA: TGCGCCAGCAGCTTGGGAGCGGCTAATGAAAAACTGTTTTTT
CDR3: CASSLGAANEKLFF
size: .
J: TRBJ1-4
V: TRBV5-1
D: .

DNA: TGTGCCAGCAGCTTAAGCTCTCCGGACAGGGACAATCAGCCCCAGCATTTT
CDR3: CASSLSSPDRDNQPQHF
size: .
J: TRBJ1-5
V: TRBV11-3
D: TRBD1

DNA: TGTGCCAGCAGTGTTACCGGGGATGGCAATCAGCCCCAGCATTTT
CDR3: CASSVTGDGNQPQHF
size: .
J: TRBJ1-5
V: TRBV6-4
D: .

DNA: TGTGCCAGCAGCCTTCAGCCAGGGGATACGCAGTATTTT
CDR3: CASSLQPGDTQYF
size: .
J: TRBJ2-3
V: TRBV14
D: .

DNA: TGTGCCAGTGAGACTAGCGGGACCTACAATGAGCAGTTCTTC
CDR3: CASETSGTYNEQFF
size: .
J: TRBJ2-1
V: TRBV6-5
D: TRBD2

DNA: TGTGCCAGCATCAGAATAACAGGGGCGAACACTGAAGCTTTCTTT
CDR3: CASIRITGANTEAFF
size: once
J: TRBJ1-1
V: TRBV28
D: TRBD1

DNA: TGTGCCACCCAGGGGACTGAAGCTTTCTTT
CDR3: CATQGTEAFF
size: .
J: TRBJ1-1
V: TRBV28
D: .

DNA: TGTGCCAGCAGCTTAACTACTAGCGGGAGTACAGATACGCAGTATTTT
CDR3: CASSLTTSGSTDTQYF
size: .
J: TRBJ2-3
V: TRBV7-9
D: TRBD2

DNA: TGTGCCAGCTCGCCAAGGGGGCTGATAAATGAAAAACTGTTTTTT
CDR3: CASSPRGLINEKLFF
size: few
J: TRBJ1-4
V: TRBV18
D: TRBD1

DNA: TGTGCCAGCCGTGAAGCGGGAGGGGCGGTCGGCGAGCAGTACTTC
CDR3: CASREAGGAVGEQYF
size: .
J: TRBJ2-7
V: TRBV6-1
D: TRBD2

DNA: TGTGCCAGTTCTTCCCCGGGACAGGGTGAACATGCGCAGTTCTTC
CDR3: CASSSPGQGEHAQFF
size: .
J: TRBJ2-1
V: TRBV25-1
D: TRBD1

DNA: TGCGCCAGCAGTGAGTTGGCTAGCGGGAGTCATGAGCAGTTCTTC
CDR3: CASSELASGSHEQFF
size: .
J: TRBJ2-1
V: TRBV10-1
D: TRBD2

DNA: TGTGCCAGCAGCTTAGGCAGGAGGGGGCACAATGAGCAGTTCTTC
CDR3: CASSLGRRGHNEQFF
size: .
J: TRBJ2-1
V: TRBV11-2
D: .

DNA: TGCAGTGCTAGTTTCTGGAACACTGAAGCTTTCTTT
CDR3: CSASFWNTEAFF
size: .
J: TRBJ1-1
V: TRBV20-1
D: .

DNA: TGTGCCACTCAAAATCAGGGGCCCGAAGATACGCAGTATTTT
CDR3: CATQNQGPEDTQYF
size: .
J: TRBJ2-3
V: TRBV5-4
D: .

DNA: TGTGCCAGTAGTCCCAGACAGGAGACACTAAACACCATATATTTT
CDR3: CASSPRQETLNTIYF
size: .
J: TRBJ1-3
V: TRBV19
D: .

DNA: TGTGCCAGCAGTTTACCGGGGAGGGTAGCTTTCTTT
CDR3: CASSLPGRVAFF
size: .
J: TRBJ1-1
V: TRBV28
D: .

DNA: TGCAGCGTTGAAGCGGGTACCAACACTGAAGCTTTCTTT
CDR3: CSVEAGTNTEAFF
size: .
J: TRBJ1-1
V: TRBV29-1
D: .

DNA: TGTGCCAGCAGTAAGGGCCAGGGAGGCACTGAAGCTTTCTTT
CDR3: CASSKGQGGTEAFF
size: .
J: TRBJ1-1
V: TRBV6-5
D: .

DNA: TGTGCCAGCAGCTCGCAGACAGGTTTCCAAGAGACCCAGTACTTC
CDR3: CASSSQTGFQETQYF
size: .
J: TRBJ2-5
V: TRBV11-2
D: .

DNA: TGTGCCAGCAGCCAAAGAGGGCCGGGCACTGAAGCTTTCTTT
CDR3: CASSQRGPGTEAFF
size: .
J: TRBJ1-1
V: TRBV28
D: .

DNA: TGTGCCAGCAGTTTAATGGCGGTCTCCTACAATGAGCAGTTCTTC
CDR3: CASSLMAVSYNEQFF
size: .
J: TRBJ2-1
V: TRBV28
D: .

DNA: TGTGCCAGCAGCCAGGTCCCCAGAAGAACCTACGAGCAGTACTTC
CDR3: CASSQVPRRTYEQYF
size: once
J: TRBJ2-7
V: TRBV4-2
D: .

DNA: TGTGCCAGTAGGGAGGGGGGGAGATCTGAAGCTTTCTTT
CDR3: CASREGGRSEAFF
size: once
J: TRBJ1-1
V: TRBV19
D: .

DNA: TGTGCCAGCAGGCAATCTACAGGATCCGCTAGGCAGCCCCAGCATTTT
CDR3: CASRQSTGSARQPQHF
size: few
J: TRBJ1-5
V: TRBV28
D: .

DNA: TGTGCCAGCAGTACCTCAGGGGCTACCTCCTATAATTCACCCCTCCACTTT
CDR3: CASSTSGATSYNSPLHF
size: few
J: TRBJ1-6
V: TRBV27
D: .

DNA: TGTGCCAGCAGCTTAAGCCGGGGACTAGCGGAAGAGACCCAGTACTTC
CDR3: CASSLSRGLAEETQYF
size: .
J: TRBJ2-5
V: TRBV7-3
D: TRBD2